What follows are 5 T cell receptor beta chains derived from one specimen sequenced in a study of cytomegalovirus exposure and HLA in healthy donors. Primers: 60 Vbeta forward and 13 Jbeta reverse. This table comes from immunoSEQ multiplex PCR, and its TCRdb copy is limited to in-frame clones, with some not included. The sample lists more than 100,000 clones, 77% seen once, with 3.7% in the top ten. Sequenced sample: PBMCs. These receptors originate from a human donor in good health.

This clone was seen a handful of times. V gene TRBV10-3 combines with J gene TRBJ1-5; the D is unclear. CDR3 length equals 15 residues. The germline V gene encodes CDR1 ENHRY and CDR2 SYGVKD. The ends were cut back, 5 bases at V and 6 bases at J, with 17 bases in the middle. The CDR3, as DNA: TGTGCCATCAGTCCCGACCTAGGACGGGGTCAGCCCCAGCATTTT. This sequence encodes CAISPDLGRGQPQHF.

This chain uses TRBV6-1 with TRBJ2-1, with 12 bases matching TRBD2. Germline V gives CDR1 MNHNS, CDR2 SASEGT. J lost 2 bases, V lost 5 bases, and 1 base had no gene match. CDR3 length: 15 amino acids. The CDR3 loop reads CASSLAGGPYNEQFF. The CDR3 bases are TGTGCCAGCAGTCTAGCGGGAGGGCCCTACAATGAGCAGTTCTTC.

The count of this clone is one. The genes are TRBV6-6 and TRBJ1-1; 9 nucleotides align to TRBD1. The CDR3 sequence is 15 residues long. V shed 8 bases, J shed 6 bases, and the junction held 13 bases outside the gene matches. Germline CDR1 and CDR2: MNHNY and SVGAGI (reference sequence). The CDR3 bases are TGTGCCAGCGTGGGGGGTAGGACAGGGGACTCTGAAGCTTTCTTT. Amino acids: CASVGGRTGDSEAFF.

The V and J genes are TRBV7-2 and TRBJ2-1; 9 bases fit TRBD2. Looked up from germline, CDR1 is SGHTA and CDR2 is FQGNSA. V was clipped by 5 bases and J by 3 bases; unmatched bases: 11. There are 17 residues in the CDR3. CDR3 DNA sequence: TGTGCCAGCAGCCGGACTAGCGTAAGAACGAGCTACAATGAGCAGTTCTTC. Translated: CASSRTSVRTSYNEQFF.

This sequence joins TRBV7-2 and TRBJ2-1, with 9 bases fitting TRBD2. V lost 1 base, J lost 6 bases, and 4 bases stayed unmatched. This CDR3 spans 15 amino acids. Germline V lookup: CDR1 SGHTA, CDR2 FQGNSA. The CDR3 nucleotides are TGTGCCAGCAGCTTAGTGGCTAGCGGGGCCAATGAGCAGTTCTTC. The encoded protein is CASSLVASGANEQFF.